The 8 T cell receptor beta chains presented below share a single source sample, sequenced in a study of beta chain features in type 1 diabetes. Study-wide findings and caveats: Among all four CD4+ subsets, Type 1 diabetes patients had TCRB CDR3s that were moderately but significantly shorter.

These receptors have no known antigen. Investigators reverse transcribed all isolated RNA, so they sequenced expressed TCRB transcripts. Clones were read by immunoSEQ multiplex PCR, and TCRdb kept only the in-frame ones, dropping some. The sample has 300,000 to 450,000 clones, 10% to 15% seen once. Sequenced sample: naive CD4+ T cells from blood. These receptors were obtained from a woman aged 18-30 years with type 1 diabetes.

The CDR3 protein is CASSLELGNQPQHF. The CDR3 region has the DNA TGTGCCAGCAGCTTAGAGCTCGGCAATCAGCCCCAGCATTTT. V is TRBV7-2 and J is TRBJ1-5; D unresolved. The germline V gene encodes CDR1 SGHTA and CDR2 FQGNSA. V dropped 1 base and J dropped 2 bases, with 6 bases sitting between them. The CDR3 contains 14 residues. The whole variable domain, filled in from reference TRBV7-2 and TRBJ1-5, reads GAGVSQSPSNKVTEKGKDVELRCDPISGHTALYWYRQSLGQGLEFLIYFQGNSAPDKSGLPSDRFSAERTGGSVSTLTIQRTQQEDSAVYLCASSLELGNQPQHFGDGTRLSIL.

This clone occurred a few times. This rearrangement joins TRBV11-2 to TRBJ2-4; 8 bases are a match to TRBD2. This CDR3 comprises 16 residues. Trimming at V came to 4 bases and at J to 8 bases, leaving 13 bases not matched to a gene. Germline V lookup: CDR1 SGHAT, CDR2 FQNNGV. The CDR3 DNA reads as TGTGCCAGCAGCTCCGGACCGGGACTAGTGCGACACATTCAGTACTTC. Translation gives CASSSGPGLVRHIQYF.

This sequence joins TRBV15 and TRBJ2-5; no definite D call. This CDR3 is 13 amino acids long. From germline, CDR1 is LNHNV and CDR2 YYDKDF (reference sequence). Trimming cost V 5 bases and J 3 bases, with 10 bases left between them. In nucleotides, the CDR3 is TGTGCCACCAGCGGATCAGGCAAAGAGACCCAGTACTTC. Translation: CATSGSGKETQYF.

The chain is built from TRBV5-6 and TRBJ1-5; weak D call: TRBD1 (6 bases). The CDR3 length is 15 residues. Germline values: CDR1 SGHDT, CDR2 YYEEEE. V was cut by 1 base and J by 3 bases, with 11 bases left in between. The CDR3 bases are TGTGCCAGCAGCTTGAAACAGGGAGTCAATCAGCCCCAGCATTTT. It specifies CASSLKQGVNQPQHF.

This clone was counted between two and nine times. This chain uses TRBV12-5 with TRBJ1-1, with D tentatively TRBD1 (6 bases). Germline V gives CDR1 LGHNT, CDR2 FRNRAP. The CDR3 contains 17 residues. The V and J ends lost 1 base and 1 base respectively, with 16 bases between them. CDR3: CASGLARKDSGNTEAFF. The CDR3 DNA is TGTGCTAGTGGTTTGGCCAGGAAGGACAGTGGGAACACTGAAGCTTTCTTT.

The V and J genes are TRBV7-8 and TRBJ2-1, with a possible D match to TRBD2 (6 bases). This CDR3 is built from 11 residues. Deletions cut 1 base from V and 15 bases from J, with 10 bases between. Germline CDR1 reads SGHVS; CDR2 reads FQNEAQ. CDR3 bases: TGTGCCAGCAGCTTAGGCGGGACGCCGTTCTTC. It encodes CASSLGGTPFF.

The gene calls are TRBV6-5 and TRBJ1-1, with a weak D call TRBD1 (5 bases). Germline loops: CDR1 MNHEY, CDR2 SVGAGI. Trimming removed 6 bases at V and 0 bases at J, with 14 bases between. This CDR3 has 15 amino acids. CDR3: CASSHSGLMNTEAFF. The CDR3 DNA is TGTGCCAGCAGCCATTCGGGACTCATGAACACTGAAGCTTTCTTT.

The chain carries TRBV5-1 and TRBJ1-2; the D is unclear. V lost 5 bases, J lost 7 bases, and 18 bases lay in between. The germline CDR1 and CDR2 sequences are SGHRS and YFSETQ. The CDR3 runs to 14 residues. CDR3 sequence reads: CASRSPGNSGGYTF. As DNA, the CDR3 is TGCGCCAGCAGATCCCCCGGGAATTCGGGTGGCTACACCTTC.